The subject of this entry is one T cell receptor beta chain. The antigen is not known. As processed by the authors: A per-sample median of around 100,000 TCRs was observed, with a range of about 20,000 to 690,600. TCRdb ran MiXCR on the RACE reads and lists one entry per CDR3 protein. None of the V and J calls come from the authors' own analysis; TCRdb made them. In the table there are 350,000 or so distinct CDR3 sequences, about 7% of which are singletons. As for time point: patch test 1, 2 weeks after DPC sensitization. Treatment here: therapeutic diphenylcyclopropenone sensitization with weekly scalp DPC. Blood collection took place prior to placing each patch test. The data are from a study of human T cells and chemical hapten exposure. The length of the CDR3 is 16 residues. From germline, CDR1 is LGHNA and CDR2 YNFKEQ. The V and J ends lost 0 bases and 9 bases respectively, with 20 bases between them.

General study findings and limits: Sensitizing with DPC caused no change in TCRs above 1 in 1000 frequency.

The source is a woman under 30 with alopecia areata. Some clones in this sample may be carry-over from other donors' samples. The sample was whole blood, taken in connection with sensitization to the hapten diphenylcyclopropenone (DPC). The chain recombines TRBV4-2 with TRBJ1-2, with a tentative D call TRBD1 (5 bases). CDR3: CASSQEPYLGQGSYTF. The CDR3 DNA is TGTGCCAGCAGCCAAGAACCCTACCTAGGGCAGGGCAGCTACACCTTC.